The 6 T cell receptor beta chains in this list originate from one sample, sequenced in a study of control samples from healthy donors and cancer patients. Some clones are missing from TCRdb's copy, which holds only in-frame ones; the method was immunoSEQ multiplex PCR. The repertoire holds over 150,000 clones, with approximately 94% as singletons. Sequencing was performed on blood. These receptor sequences come from a man between 35 and 55 years old in good health.

This chain joins TRBV3-1 (or the pseudogene TRBV3-2) and TRBJ2-7; D might be TRBD1 (5 bases). CDR1 LGHDT and CDR2 YNNKEL come from the germline V gene (reference sequence). The CDR3 spans 16 residues. V gave up 0 bases and J gave up 3 bases, with 15 bases separating them. CDR3 loop: CASSQEFGDRNYEQYF. CDR3 in DNA: TGTGCCAGCAGCCAAGAATTTGGAGACAGAAACTACGAGCAGTACTTC.

The CDR3 nucleotides are TGTGCCACCAGCACCGGGACAGGTGAAGCTTTCTTT. This sequence encodes CATSTGTGEAFF. The chain couples TRBV15 to TRBJ1-1, with 8 bases fitting TRBD1. The V segment lost 4 bases and the J segment 7 bases; nucleotides outside the gene matches: 2. This CDR3 has 12 amino acids. Germline-derived CDR1 and CDR2 are LNHNV and YYDKDF (reference sequence).

The chain couples TRBV7-8 to TRBJ1-1, with 7 bases identical to TRBD1. CDR1 is SGHVS, CDR2 FQNEAQ, per germline. The V segment lost 0 bases and the J segment 4 bases; nucleotides outside the gene matches: 8. The CDR3 consists of 16 residues. CDR3 protein: CASSLAKQGRRTEAFF. The CDR3 DNA sequence: TGTGCCAGCAGCTTAGCGAAACAGGGGAGGCGCACTGAAGCTTTCTTT.

The chain couples TRBV11-2 to TRBJ1-2, with D hard to call. In germline, CDR1 is SGHAT, CDR2 FQNNGV. The CDR3 spans 13 residues. V lost 1 base to trimming and J lost 5 bases, with 8 bases between them. The CDR3 nucleotides read TGTGCCAGCAGCTTAGTAGGAGTGTATGGCTACACCTTC. This codes for CASSLVGVYGYTF.

This clone was detected ten times or more. This chain connects TRBV6-1 to TRBJ1-3; D uncertain. The length of the CDR3 is 18 residues. The germline V gene has CDR1 MNHNS and CDR2 SASEGT. V was pared by 3 bases and J by 0 bases, with 18 bases between. The CDR3 sequence: CASSDLSLEPVSGNTIYF. In DNA form, the CDR3 reads TGTGCCAGCAGTGATCTAAGCTTGGAACCGGTCTCTGGAAACACCATATATTTT.

J is TRBJ1-2 and V is TRBV6-5; 7 bases line up with TRBD1. Germline V gene lookup returns CDR1 MNHEY and CDR2 SVGAGI. V was pared by 8 bases and J by 3 bases, with 9 bases of the junction left unmatched. This CDR3 is 14 amino acids long. The CDR3 region has the DNA TGTGCCAGCGGGAAGACAGGGCTTGACTATGGCTACACCTTC. Protein: CASGKTGLDYGYTF.